This T cell receptor (beta chain) was sequenced during a study of cytomegalovirus exposure and HLA in healthy donors. Findings of the study overall: TCR beta sequences numbering around 15,000 were associated with HLA alleles at 0.05 false discovery rate in a later analysis.

Turning to this clone: Antigen: not known.

J lost 0 bases, V lost 3 bases, and 1 base had no gene match. Germline V CDR1 and CDR2: MGHRA, YSYEKL. This CDR3 spans 14 amino acids. The PCR contained 60 Vbeta and 13 Jbeta primers. The repertoire was sequenced with immunoSEQ multiplex PCR; TCRdb's copy has only in-frame clones and lacks some. This specimen shows some 200,000 clones; the ten leading clones hold about 6.5%. Sequences were obtained from PBMCs. This clonotype was sampled from a man aged 25 to 40 in good health and CMV-seronegative. The chain employs TRBV4-1 and TRBJ2-7; 8 bases are shared with TRBD2. Here the CDR3 DNA reads TGCGCCAGCAGCCAGGGGACTAGCTCCTACGAGCAGTACTTC. Its translation is CASSQGTSSYEQYF.